These 10 T cell receptor beta chains share one sample of origin, sequenced in a study of vaccination effects on CD4 cells after COVID-19. The ViraFEST assay expanded antigen-specific CD4+ T cells with viral peptide pools before sequencing. Subsequent to a culture period of around eleven days, CD4+ T cells were isolated. Participants received two doses of either the BNT162b2 or mRNA-1273 vaccine. Assay used: immunoSEQ multiplex PCR; TCRdb lists only in-frame clones, some missing. The table includes tens of thousands of clones, about 86% detected once. No antigen has been assigned to these receptors. The sample in question was CD4+ T cells from PBMCs cultured with HCoV-229E spike peptides, obtained after COVID-19 vaccination. These TCRs come from a human donor who received a COVID-19 vaccine.

The V gene is TRBV3-1 (or the pseudogene TRBV3-2), the J gene TRBJ2-4; D ambiguous. Per germline, CDR1 LGHDT and CDR2 YNNKEL (reference sequence). V lost 4 bases and J 2 bases, leaving 12 bases between the germline ends. The CDR3 contains 15 residues. The CDR3 nucleotides read TGTGCCAGCAGCCCCGATTATCTCACCAAAAACATTCAGTACTTC. This sequence encodes CASSPDYLTKNIQYF.

This clone was observed a few times. CDR3 region: CASSPRTGENTEAFF. The CDR3 coding sequence is TGTGCCAGCAGTCCCCGGACAGGGGAGAACACTGAAGCTTTCTTT. The chain carries TRBV7-2 and TRBJ1-1; 9 bases fit TRBD1. J was trimmed by 1 base and V by 6 bases; bases with no gene match: 6. The CDR3 extends over 15 amino acids. Germline V lookup: CDR1 SGHTA, CDR2 FQGNSA.

The chain links TRBV19 to TRBJ1-5, with D unresolved. The germline V gene has CDR1 LNHDA and CDR2 SQIVND (reference sequence). The CDR3 is made up of 16 amino acids. The V end was cut by 4 bases, the J end by 7 bases, with 20 bases between. The CDR3 protein is CASSTKTSLTGQPQHF. In nucleotides, the CDR3 is TGTGCCAGTAGTACTAAGACATCCCTAACGGGGCAGCCCCAGCATTTT.

The chain couples TRBV9 to TRBJ2-5, with D possibly called TRBD1 or TRBD2 (7 bases each). CDR1 and CDR2 from the germline V gene are SGDLS and YYNGEE. V lost 3 bases to trimming and J lost 5 bases, with 17 bases between them. The CDR3 sequence is 15 residues long. The CDR3 region has the DNA TGTGCCAGCAGCGCCCGTTTTCAGGGGGGGGAGACCCAGTACTTC. Its translation: CASSARFQGGETQYF.

The rearrangement links TRBV11-2 to TRBJ2-3; maybe TRBD1 (5 bases). V was trimmed by 2 bases and J by 9 bases, leaving 12 bases between them. There are 13 residues in the CDR3. Per germline, CDR1 SGHAT and CDR2 FQNNGV. CDR3 region: CASSLTTPGTQYF. CDR3 sequence (DNA): TGTGCCAGCAGCTTAACGACCCCAGGGACGCAGTATTTT.

The V and J genes are TRBV28 and TRBJ1-2; no definite D call. The V gene lost 2 bases and the J gene lost 8 bases, with 9 bases spanning the gap. Germline V gene lookup returns CDR1 MDHEN and CDR2 SYDVKM. The CDR3 extends over 12 amino acids. DNA for the CDR3: TGTGCCAGCAGTTTAGGGGTAAAGGGCTACACCTTC. Amino acids: CASSLGVKGYTF.

This clone was detected once. The genes are TRBV6-5 and TRBJ1-1; D is ambiguous. With 7 bases removed from V and 0 bases from J, the gap between germline ends came to 9 bases. The CDR3 loop spans 13 amino acids. In germline, CDR1 is MNHEY, CDR2 SVGAGI. The CDR3 bases are TGTGCCAGCACACCAGTTGTGAACACTGAAGCTTTCTTT. This encodes CASTPVVNTEAFF.

The genes are TRBV10-2 and TRBJ1-2; 7 bases line up with TRBD1. Germline V CDR1 and CDR2: WSHSY, SAAADI. J gave up 1 base and V 7 bases, and 6 bases lay outside the gene matches. CDR3 length: 14 amino acids. Here the CDR3 reads CASMRDRINYGYTF. As DNA, the CDR3 is TGCGCCAGCATGAGGGACAGAATTAACTATGGCTACACCTTC.

There are a few counts of this clone. The V and J genes are TRBV5-1 and TRBJ1-2; D is perhaps TRBD1 (6 bases). The CDR3 loop spans 13 amino acids. Germline values: CDR1 SGHRS, CDR2 YFSETQ. The V gene lost 4 bases and the J gene lost 8 bases, with 15 bases spanning the gap. CDR3 in amino acids: CASSIQGSEGYTF. The CDR3 nucleotides are TGCGCCAGCAGCATACAGGGTTCGGAGGGCTACACCTTC. Full variable domain (remainder filled in from reference TRBV5-1 and TRBJ1-2): KAGVTQTPRYLIKTRGQQVTLSCSPISGHRSVSWYQQTPGQGLQFLFEYFSETQRNKGNFPGRFSGRQFSNSRSEMNVSTLELGDSALYLCASSIQGSEGYTFGSGTRLTVV.

In its sample, this clone was seen a few times. The chain has TRBV21-1 and TRBJ1-2. TRBV21-1 is marked as a pseudogene. The CDR3 extends over 13 amino acids. For the CDR3, the DNA is TGTGCCAGCAGCAAATCACTAAACTATGGCTACACCTTC. Its translation is CASSKSLNYGYTF.